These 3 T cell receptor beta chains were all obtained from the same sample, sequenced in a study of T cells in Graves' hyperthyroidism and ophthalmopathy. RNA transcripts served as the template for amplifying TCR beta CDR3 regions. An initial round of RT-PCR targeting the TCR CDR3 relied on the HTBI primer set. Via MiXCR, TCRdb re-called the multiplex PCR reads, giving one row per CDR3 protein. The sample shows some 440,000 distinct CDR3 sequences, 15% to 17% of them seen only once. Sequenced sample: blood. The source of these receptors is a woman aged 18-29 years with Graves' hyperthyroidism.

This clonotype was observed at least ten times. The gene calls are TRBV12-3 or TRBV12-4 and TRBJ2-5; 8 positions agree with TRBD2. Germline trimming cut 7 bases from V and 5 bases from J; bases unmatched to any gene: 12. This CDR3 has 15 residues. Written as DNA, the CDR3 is TGTGCCAGCAACCTCGACGGGAGGGTCGGTGAGACCCAGTACTTC. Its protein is CASNLDGRVGETQYF.

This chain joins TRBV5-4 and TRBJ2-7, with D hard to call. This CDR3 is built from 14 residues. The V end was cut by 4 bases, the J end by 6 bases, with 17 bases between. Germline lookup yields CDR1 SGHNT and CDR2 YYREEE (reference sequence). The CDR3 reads CASSLSNIPGEQYF. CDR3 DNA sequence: TGTGCCAGCAGCCTCTCAAACATCCCGGGCGAGCAGTACTTC. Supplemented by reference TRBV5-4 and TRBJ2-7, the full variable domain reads ETGVTQSPTHLIKTRGQQVTLRCSSQSGHNTVSWYQQALGQGPQFIFQYYREEENGRGNFPPRFSGLQFPNYSSELNVNALELDDSALYLCASSLSNIPGEQYFGPGTRLTVT.

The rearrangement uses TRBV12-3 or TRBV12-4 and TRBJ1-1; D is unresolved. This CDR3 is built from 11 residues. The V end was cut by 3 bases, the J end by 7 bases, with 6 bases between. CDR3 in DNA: TGTGCCAGCAGTTTCAGCGGTGAAGCTTTCTTT. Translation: CASSFSGEAFF.